The 27 T cell receptor beta chains in this list originate from one sample, sequenced in a study of tumor and adjacent non-tumor tissue in lung cancer. This sample's RNA came from whole unsorted tissue. The library came from three nested PCR rounds adapted from ARM-PCR protocols. TCRdb re-called the multiplex PCR reads through MiXCR, storing one row per CDR3 protein. Of under 250,000 distinct CDR3 sequences in the sample, 70% to 75% were seen once. The sample was lung tumor tissue. The receptors were gathered from a man in his 60s with non-small cell lung cancer.

The chain links TRBV7-9 to TRBJ1-1, with D uncertain. V was shortened by 5 bases and J by 1 base, with 11 bases between the two germline ends. Germline V gene lookup returns CDR1 SEHNR and CDR2 FQNEAQ (reference sequence). This CDR3 is 14 amino acids long. CDR3 sequence reads: CASSPNLGNTEAFF. The CDR3 coding sequence is TGTGCCAGCAGCCCTAATTTGGGGAACACTGAAGCTTTCTTT.

There are many counts of this clonotype. This chain connects TRBV12-3 or TRBV12-4 to TRBJ1-1; no reliable D call. The CDR3 loop spans 13 amino acids. The V end lost 6 bases, the J end lost 8 bases, and 16 bases lay between the germline ends. CDR3 sequence reads: CASSTSRGREAFF. The CDR3 nucleotides are TGTGCCAGCAGCACCTCGCGAGGGAGGGAAGCTTTCTTT.

As concerns this clonotype: A much larger clone sits a single nucleotide away, making a read error possible. This chain uses TRBV6-5 with TRBJ2-1, with 11 bases aligning to TRBD2. The length of the CDR3 is 17 residues. CDR1 and CDR2 (germline): MNHEY, SVGAGI. Trimming took 2 bases from V and 9 from J; bases not matched to a gene: 12. CDR3 bases: TGTGCCAGCAGTTACGATAGCGGGAGGGTCAGATTAGGTGAGCAGTTCTTC. It encodes CASSYDSGRVRLGEQFF.

About this clonotype: With a much larger clone just one base away, this may be a read error. This chain joins TRBV12-3 or TRBV12-4 and TRBJ1-5; D remains ambiguous. V was pared by 7 bases and J by 8 bases, with 15 bases between. The CDR3 is made up of 13 amino acids. The CDR3 region is CASTDGWREPQHF. As DNA, the CDR3 is TGTGCCAGCACCGACGGCTGGAGGGAGCCCCAGCATTTT.

A word on this clonotype: Germline is not matched at one junction end, which may reflect a read error. V usage is TRBV11-3 and J usage is TRBJ2-5; 8 nucleotides agree with TRBD2. CDR3 length: 17 residues. The germline V gene has CDR1 SGHNT and CDR2 YENEEA. CDR3 residues: CASCLGSGGGSQETQYF. The CDR3 DNA reads as TGTGCCAGCTGCTTAGGTTCCGGCGGGGGGTCCCAAGAGACCCAGTACTTC.

This clonotype occurred once. This is likely a read error, given that the CDR3 carries no conserved phenylalanine or tryptophan at its end. This sequence joins TRBV20-1 and TRBJ1-5, with TRBD1 identical over 9 bases. Germline V gives CDR1 DFQATT, CDR2 SNEGSKA (reference sequence). The CDR3 sequence is 15 residues long. Unmatched junction bases numbered 7, after V lost 3 bases and J lost 4 bases. The CDR3 coding sequence is TGCAGTGCTAGGGATACAGGGGGCAGGAATCAGCCCCAGCATATT. Its protein product is CSARDTGGRNQPQHI.

To note about this clonotype: A much bigger clone sits one base away, suggesting this may be a read error. This sequence joins TRBV5-1 and TRBJ2-3; D is tentatively TRBD1 or TRBD2 (5 bases each). Trimming shortened V by 4 bases and J by 1 base, and 16 bases separated the two germline ends. This CDR3 is 16 amino acids long. Germline CDR1 reads SGHRS; CDR2 reads YFSETQ. The CDR3 spells CASSRTPRGGTDTQYF. The CDR3 region has the DNA TGCGCCAGCAGCCGAACCCCTAGAGGGGGCACAGATACGCAGTATTTT.

To note about this clonotype: An end of the junction does not agree with germline; a read error may underlie this. The chain couples TRBV6-1 to TRBJ1-1, with D unclear. The CDR3 is 15 residues long. Looked up from germline, CDR1 is MNHNS and CDR2 is SASEGT. As DNA, the CDR3 is TGTGCCACCAGTCCACTTGGCAGCATGAACACCGAAGCTTTCTTT. Translation: CATSPLGSMNTEAFF.

Regarding this clonotype: A read error may be the cause here, since a much bigger clone is one base away. The chain carries TRBV6-2 or TRBV6-3 and TRBJ1-1; D remains ambiguous. There are 13 residues in the CDR3. The ends were cut back, 6 bases at V and 9 bases at J, with 17 bases in the middle. CDR1 is MNHEY and CDR2 is SVGEGT in the germline V gene. The CDR3 loop reads CASRKVDRIQAFF. CDR3 DNA sequence: TGTGCCAGCAGAAAGGTAGATCGTATCCAAGCTTTCTTT.

Regarding this clonotype: One end of the junction varies from germline; a read error may be responsible. The rearrangement links TRBV20-1 to TRBJ2-2, with 7 positions matching TRBD2. Germline CDR1 is DFQATT and CDR2 is SNEGSKA (reference sequence). This CDR3 region has 15 residues. The CDR3 DNA reads as TGCCGTGCTCCCAAGCAGGGAGGGTACACCGGGGAGCTGTTTTTT. Residues: CRAPKQGGYTGELFF.

On this clonotype itself: With a much larger clone just one base away, this may be a read error. The conserved phenylalanine or tryptophan normally closing the CDR3 is absent here, so this likely arose from a read error. CDR3 amino acids: CSARIQNNEQFV. The CDR3 DNA is TGCAGTGCTAGAATTCAGAACAATGAGCAGTTCGTC. The rearrangement links TRBV20-1 to TRBJ2-1, with D uncertain. Germline V gene data show CDR1 as DFQATT and CDR2 as SNEGSKA (reference sequence). CDR3 size: 12 residues. The germline V and J ends were trimmed by 2 bases and 5 bases, with 7 bases remaining between them.

As to this clonotype: A much larger clone sits a single nucleotide away, making a read error possible. The V call is TRBV4-1, the J call TRBJ2-7; 10 bases match TRBD2. The length of the CDR3 is 15 residues. Germline CDR1 and CDR2: MGHRA and YSYEKL. The V and J ends lost 7 bases and 7 bases, in that order; junction bases with no gene match: 13. CDR3: CASIIRGLAGEEQYF. The CDR3 DNA is TGCGCCAGCATCATTCGGGGGCTAGCGGGGGAAGAGCAGTACTTC.

As for this clonotype: This may arise from a read error, as a much more abundant clone is one base away. This chain connects TRBV20-1 to TRBJ1-1; TRBD1 matches 7 bases. CDR3 length equals 16 residues. Looked up from germline, CDR1 is DFQATT and CDR2 is SNEGSKA (reference sequence). CDR3 sequence reads: CSARVAQRGPNTEAVF. The CDR3 nucleotides are TGCAGTGCTAGAGTGGCGCAGAGGGGGCCGAACACTGAAGCTGTCTTT.

V and J are TRBV5-1 and TRBJ2-4, with unresolved D. Per germline, CDR1 SGHRS and CDR2 YFSETQ. Trimming left V 8 bases short and J 4 bases short, with 7 bases between. This CDR3 spans 11 amino acids. CDR3 residues: CASAGKNIQYF. In DNA, the CDR3 is TGCGCCAGTGCTGGTAAAAACATTCAGTACTTC.

This chain connects TRBV5-4 to TRBJ2-1; 8 bases align to TRBD2. The CDR3 covers 15 residues. Losses at the gene ends were 6 bases for V and 10 bases for J; bases not matched to a gene: 15. Germline V lookup: CDR1 SGHNT, CDR2 YYREEE (reference sequence). Here the CDR3 reads CASTLGSGKVGEQFF. For the CDR3, the DNA is TGTGCCAGCACATTAGGTAGCGGGAAGGTAGGCGAGCAGTTCTTC.

The rearrangement uses TRBV10-2 and TRBJ2-3, with D possibly matching TRBD1 (6 bases). The CDR3 length is 13 residues. V was clipped by 8 bases and J by 2 bases, with 11 bases between them. CDR1 is WSHSY, CDR2 SAAADI, per germline. CDR3 region: CASGDKNTDTQYF. CDR3 coding DNA: TGCGCCAGCGGGGACAAAAACACAGATACGCAGTATTTT.

This chain uses TRBV29-1 with TRBJ1-1; no clear D gene. This CDR3 has 12 amino acids. Germline assignment: CDR1 SQVTM and CDR2 ANQGSEA. This chain's CDR3 is CKVEDGSAEAFF. The CDR3 nucleotides read TGCAAAGTTGAAGATGGATCCGCTGAAGCTTTCTTT.

The genes are TRBV11-2 and TRBJ2-7; D might be TRBD2 (7 bases). Germline CDR1 SGHAT, CDR2 FQNNGV. CDR3 length equals 14 residues. CDR3 in DNA: TGTAGCAGCATGCCAGGGAGGGGGACCTACGAGCAGTACTTC. Its translation: CSSMPGRGTYEQYF.

As concerns this clonotype: Germline is not matched at one junction end, which may reflect a read error. V is TRBV11-2 and J is TRBJ1-1, with 8 bases aligning to TRBD1. This CDR3 has 14 amino acids. From germline, CDR1 is SGHAT and CDR2 FQNNGV. The DNA for the CDR3 is TGTGCCATCAGCTTTCCAGGGGGCAGGACTGAATCTTTCTTT. It translates to CAISFPGGRTESFF.

On this clonotype itself: The germline gene is not matched at one end of the junction; a read error may be the cause. The chain carries TRBV11-1 and TRBJ2-2, with D possibly TRBD2 on 6 matching bases. The germline gives CDR1 SGHAT, CDR2 FQDESV (reference sequence). The CDR3 covers 15 residues. The CDR3 region is CASIQLAGDTGELSF. CDR3 sequence (DNA): TGTGCCAGCATCCAACTAGCTGGAGACACCGGGGAGCTGTCTTTT.

In this sample, this clonotype turned up many times. This rearrangement joins TRBV6-2 or TRBV6-3 to TRBJ2-2, with TRBD1 as a possible D gene (5 bases). CDR1 is MNHEY, CDR2 SVGEGT, per germline. The V gene lost 7 bases and the J gene lost 5 bases, with 14 bases spanning the gap. The CDR3 totals 14 residues. CDR3 region: CASTLGEHTGELFF. The CDR3 DNA reads TGTGCCAGCACGTTAGGGGAACATACCGGGGAGCTGTTTTTT.

The chain's CDR3 is CASSLTSAGGSEQFF. Here the CDR3 DNA reads TGTGCCAGCAGCTTAACCTCGGCGGGGGGGAGTGAGCAGTTCTTC. The genes are TRBV7-9 and TRBJ2-1; TRBD2 agrees at 9 bases. The V gene end was trimmed by 2 bases and the J gene end by 9 bases; junction bases not matched to a gene: 8. CDR1 and CDR2 (germline): SEHNR, FQNEAQ (reference sequence). The CDR3 is 15 amino acids. The full variable domain, completed using reference TRBV7-9 and TRBJ2-1, is DTGVSQNPRHKITKRGQNVTFRCDPISEHNRLYWYRQTLGQGPEFLTYFQNEAQLEKSRLLSDRFSAERPKGSFSTLEIQRTEQGDSAMYLCASSLTSAGGSEQFFGPGTRLTVL.

This chain links TRBV29-1 with TRBJ1-3, with a weak D call TRBD1 (5 bases). The V end lost 7 bases, the J end lost 2 bases, and 12 bases lay between the germline ends. Germline CDR1 SQVTM, CDR2 ANQGSEA. CDR3 length: 13 residues. Here the CDR3 reads CSAGRGAGNTIYF. Here the CDR3 DNA reads TGCAGCGCCGGGAGGGGAGCTGGAAACACCATATATTTT. Supplemented by reference TRBV29-1 and TRBJ1-3, the full variable domain reads SAVISQKPSRDICQRGTSLTIQCQVDSQVTMMFWYRQQPGQSLTLIATANQGSEATYESGFVIDKFPISRPNLTFSTLTVSNMSPEDSSIYLCSAGRGAGNTIYFGEGSWLTVV.

Points on this clonotype: A much larger clone is a single base away; this may be a read error. In nucleotides, the CDR3 is TGTGCCAGCAGCCACCAGGGGGTGAGTGAAAAACTGTTTTTT. This gives the protein CASSHQGVSEKLFF. V gene TRBV4-2 combines with J gene TRBJ1-4; 7 bases line up with TRBD1. Germline V lookup: CDR1 LGHNA, CDR2 YNFKEQ. CDR3 length: 14 residues. Unmatched junction bases numbered 5, after V lost 3 bases and J lost 7 bases.

This clonotype showed up just once. Mismatch with germline at one junction end may stem from a read error. This sequence joins TRBV20-1 and TRBJ2-1; D remains unclear. In germline, CDR1 is DFQATT, CDR2 SNEGSKA (reference sequence). The CDR3 contains 15 residues. In nucleotides, the CDR3 is TGCAGTGGTAGAGACGACGTGGTAAAATACAATAAGCAGTTCTTC. Protein sequence: CSGRDDVVKYNKQFF.

Turning to this clonotype: A junction end diverges from the germline sequence, so it may reflect a read error. V gene TRBV24-1 combines with J gene TRBJ2-5; 9 positions agree with TRBD1. The CDR3 spans 17 residues. Looked up from germline, CDR1 is KGHDR and CDR2 is SFDVKD. CDR3 bases: TGTGCCACCACTGAGGATAGGACAGGGGCCCGGTGGGGGACCCAGAACTTC. The encoded protein is CATTEDRTGARWGTQNF.

To note about this clonotype: The conserved final phenylalanine or tryptophan is absent from the CDR3, which likely points to a read error. The V call is TRBV4-2, the J call TRBJ2-5; the match to TRBD2 covers 7 bases. The V segment lost 4 bases and the J segment 3 bases; nucleotides outside the gene matches: 8. The CDR3 consists of 15 residues. The V gene's germline CDR1 is LGHNA and CDR2 YNFKEQ. Written as DNA, the CDR3 is TGTGCCAGCAGCCGCGGGACTACCAGCGAAGAGACCCAGTACTCC. This codes for CASSRGTTSEETQYS.